This is a list of T cell receptor beta chains from one sample in a study of OX40 agonist ivuxolimab in advanced cancers. The method was immunoSEQ multiplex PCR; TCRdb's version includes in-frame clones alone and lacks a portion of them. The sample lists tens of thousands of clones; 84% were seen once. The sample in question was CD4+ or CD8+ T cells sorted from blood, obtained in a trial of the OX40 agonist ivuxolimab. These receptors originate from an adult with an advanced solid tumor such as melanoma, head and neck, liver or kidney cancer. The CDR3 runs from the conserved cysteine through the conserved F or W. The order of the fields is clone size, J gene, D gene, CDR3 length, V gene, CDR3 protein, CDR3 DNA. D genes are given only for firm matches. Some rows mark clone size as missing; the rest say once, few, many or name a class of expanded clone.

.,TRBJ1-1,TRBD1,14,TRBV30,CAWSGDRGRTEAFF,TGTGCCTGGAGTGGCGACAGGGGAAGGACTGAAGCTTTCTTT
.,TRBJ2-3,TRBD2,16,TRBV4-2,CASSQGVAGGTDTQYF,TGTGCCAGCAGCCAAGGGGTAGCGGGAGGGACAGATACGCAGTATTTT
.,TRBJ2-5,.,16,TRBV11-2,CASSLRGSGVGETQYF,TGTGCCAGCAGCTTACGGGGATCTGGGGTCGGCGAGACCCAGTACTTC
.,TRBJ2-7,.,14,TRBV10-2,CASRVQLTNYEQYF,TGCGCCAGCAGAGTCCAGCTAACAAACTACGAGCAGTACTTC
.,TRBJ2-7,TRBD2,15,TRBV19,CASSSRTAGDYEQYF,TGTGCCAGTAGTTCGAGGACAGCGGGGGATTACGAGCAGTACTTC
.,TRBJ2-3,.,13,TRBV30,CAWSTKGTDTQYF,TGTGCCTGGAGCACAAAAGGCACAGATACGCAGTATTTT
.,TRBJ2-3,.,13,TRBV4-1,CASSPGRLDTQYF,TGCGCCAGCAGCCCCGGGCGTTTAGATACGCAGTATTTT
.,TRBJ1-1,.,16,TRBV19,CASSIGPGLMNTEAFF,TGTGCCAGTAGTATAGGGCCCGGATTGATGAACACTGAAGCTTTCTTT
.,TRBJ1-1,TRBD1,13,TRBV5-1,CASSRDDRVEAFF,TGCGCCAGCAGCAGAGATGACAGGGTGGAAGCTTTCTTT
.,TRBJ2-1,.,12,TRBV27,CASRKEYNEQFF,TGTGCCAGCAGGAAAGAGTACAATGAGCAGTTCTTC
.,TRBJ1-4,TRBD1,14,TRBV6-6,CASGGGQGEEKLFF,TGTGCCAGCGGGGGCGGACAGGGGGAGGAAAAACTGTTTTTT
.,TRBJ2-1,.,19,TRBV7-5,CARSLEGLAPLSSYNEQFF,TGTGCCAGAAGCTTAGAGGGACTAGCGCCTCTTAGCTCCTACAATGAGCAGTTCTTC
few,TRBJ1-5,.,14,TRBV5-5,CASANEGQGQPQHF,TGTGCCAGCGCGAACGAGGGTCAGGGTCAGCCCCAGCATTTT
.,TRBJ1-1,.,17,TRBV6-1,CASSESIQILGGTEAFF,TGTGCCAGCAGTGAATCGATCCAGATACTCGGGGGGACTGAAGCTTTCTTT
.,TRBJ1-2,.,14,TRBV10-2,CASSDSGRNYGYTF,TGCGCCAGCAGTGACTCTGGCCGGAACTATGGCTACACCTTC
.,TRBJ1-5,.,15,TRBV19,CASSIEGIGYQPQHF,TGTGCCAGTAGTATCGAGGGAATCGGCTATCAGCCCCAGCATTTT
medium-sized,TRBJ1-6,TRBD1,15,TRBV25-1,CASSEYAGQASPLHF,TGTGCCAGCAGTGAATATGCGGGACAGGCTTCACCCCTCCACTTT
.,TRBJ1-4,.,13,TRBV19,CTSSKGVDEKLFF,TGTACCAGTAGTAAGGGGGTAGATGAAAAACTGTTTTTT
once,TRBJ2-5,.,13,TRBV5-1,CASSWGSQETQYF,TGCGCCAGCAGCTGGGGATCACAAGAGACCCAGTACTTC
.,TRBJ2-5,TRBD2,16,TRBV4-1,CASSQENTSGSKTQYF,TGCGCCAGCAGCCAAGAGAACACTAGCGGGAGCAAGACCCAGTACTTC
.,TRBJ2-7,.,13,TRBV7-9,CASSLTPSYEQYF,TGTGCCAGCAGCTTAACACCATCCTACGAGCAGTACTTC
once,TRBJ2-7,.,11,TRBV5-6,CASSLNDEQYF,TGTGCCAGCAGCTTGAACGACGAGCAGTACTTC
.,TRBJ2-2,TRBD1,14,TRBV6-1,CASSYRQGVGELFF,TGTGCCAGCAGTTATCGACAGGGGGTTGGGGAGCTGTTTTTT
.,TRBJ1-6,TRBD1,16,TRBV5-1,CASSRTGELYNSPLHF,TGCGCCAGCTCCCGGACAGGAGAGCTCTATAATTCACCCCTCCACTTT
.,TRBJ2-1,TRBD1,15,TRBV5-6,CASSFLETGGNEQFF,TGTGCCAGCAGCTTTTTAGAGACAGGGGGCAATGAGCAGTTCTTC
.,TRBJ2-2,TRBD2,15,TRBV7-2,CASSFRGGGPGELFF,TGTGCCAGCAGCTTCCGAGGCGGGGGGCCCGGGGAGCTGTTTTTT
few,TRBJ1-2,TRBD1,14,TRBV6-5,CASSEGQGSYGYTF,TGTGCCAGCAGTGAGGGACAGGGGAGCTATGGCTACACCTTC
.,TRBJ2-2,.,14,TRBV7-7,CASSLAEDTGELFF,TGTGCTAGCAGCTTAGCCGAGGACACCGGGGAGCTGTTTTTT
.,TRBJ2-7,.,15,TRBV7-9,CASSLVAGGIGEQYF,TGTGCCAGCAGCTTAGTGGCAGGCGGCATCGGCGAGCAGTACTTC
.,TRBJ2-5,.,14,TRBV11-2,CASSAGLDLGTQYF,TGTGCCAGCAGCGCCGGACTCGACCTGGGGACCCAGTACTTC
.,TRBJ2-1,.,14,TRBV9,CASSVASVYNEQFF,TGTGCCAGCAGCGTCGCTAGCGTCTACAATGAGCAGTTCTTC
.,TRBJ1-1,.,14,TRBV5-1,CASRVTDMNTEAFF,TGCGCCAGCAGGGTGACAGATATGAACACTGAAGCTTTCTTT
few,TRBJ1-5,.,13,TRBV2,CASSPNSNQPQHF,TGTGCCAGCAGCCCGAATAGCAATCAGCCCCAGCATTTT
.,TRBJ2-7,.,14,TRBV18,CASSPTGQAYEQYF,TGTGCCAGCTCACCAACAGGGCAGGCCTACGAGCAGTACTTC
once,TRBJ2-1,TRBD2,12,TRBV13,CASSAGGASGFF,TGTGCCAGCAGCGCCGGGGGGGCGAGCGGGTTCTTC
medium-sized,TRBJ2-1,.,13,TRBV11-2,CASSFTGANEQFF,TGTGCCAGCAGCTTCACGGGGGCGAATGAGCAGTTCTTC
many,TRBJ1-1,.,14,TRBV12-5,CASGWSGEGAEAFF,TGTGCTAGTGGTTGGTCAGGGGAAGGGGCTGAAGCTTTCTTT
few,TRBJ1-2,TRBD1,14,TRBV29-1,CSVETGGTGYGYTF,TGCAGCGTTGAAACAGGGGGGACGGGCTATGGCTACACCTTC
once,TRBJ2-1,TRBD1,15,TRBV11-3,CASSSHGQGADEQFF,TGTGCCAGCAGCTCCCATGGACAGGGGGCTGATGAGCAGTTCTTC
.,TRBJ2-3,.,13,TRBV9,CASSPRPTDTQYF,TGTGCCAGCAGCCCCCGCCCCACAGATACGCAGTATTTT
.,TRBJ2-7,TRBD1,14,TRBV7-3,CASSPDRYSYEQYF,TGTGCCAGCAGCCCGGACAGGTACTCCTACGAGCAGTACTTC
.,TRBJ1-6,TRBD1,16,TRBV7-8,CASSPDRGAYNSPLHF,TGTGCCAGCAGCCCCGACAGGGGGGCCTATAATTCACCCCTCCACTTT